These T cell receptor beta chains were read from a single sample in a study of cytotoxic CD8 clonotypes in ibrutinib-treated CLL. Clones were sequenced by immunoSEQ multiplex PCR, and TCRdb holds only the in-frame ones, with some missing. The sample includes 100,000 to 150,000 clones, around 85% of them seen just once. The source material was PBMCs, sampled after 24 months of ibrutinib treatment. These receptors came from a human donor with chronic lymphocytic leukemia. Both conserved end residues are part of each CDR3. D genes are given only for firm matches. Part of the rows lack a size; the others show once, few, many or a class for expanded clones.

>TRBV19|TRBJ1-1|-|once
TGTGCCAGTAGCCCCGTAGGAGGGAACACTGAAGCTTTCTTT
CASSPVGGNTEAFF
>TRBV4-2|TRBJ1-3|-|-
TGTGCCAGCAGCCAAGAGTCTGGAAACACCATATATTTT
CASSQESGNTIYF
>TRBV7-7|TRBJ2-3|-|-
TGTGCTAGCAGCTTATCTGGGAGGGGGAATACGCAGTATTTT
CASSLSGRGNTQYF
>TRBV5-4|TRBJ2-5|-|-
TGTGCCAGCAGCTGGGGCAGGGAGAGGACCCAGTACTTC
CASSWGRERTQYF
>TRBV5-6|TRBJ1-3|TRBD1|-
TGTGCCAGCACACTCAGGGGGTACTCTCGAAACACCATATATTTT
CASTLRGYSRNTIYF
>TRBV4-3|TRBJ2-5|-|-
TGCGCCAGCAGCCAAGAAAAACAGGGTGCAGAGACCCAGTACTTC
CASSQEKQGAETQYF
>TRBV7-9|TRBJ2-1|-|-
TGTGCCAGCAGCTCCATAGCGAGAGTAAGGGAGCAGTTCTTC
CASSSIARVREQFF
>TRBV5-6|TRBJ1-2|TRBD1|once
TGTGCCAGCAGCTTGGCCCAGGGGGGGGTCAGCTATGGCTACACCTTC
CASSLAQGGVSYGYTF
>TRBV7-8|TRBJ2-3|-|-
TGTGCCAGCAGCTTGGGGACTGGAAAAGCCCCAGATACGCAGTATTTT
CASSLGTGKAPDTQYF
>TRBV6-5|TRBJ2-2|-|once
TGTGCCAGCGGAAAACGGACGAACACCGGGGAGCTGTTTTTT
CASGKRTNTGELFF
>TRBV4-3|TRBJ2-1|TRBD2|-
TGCGCCAGCAGCCAAAGGGCGGGGGGGCGAATCCATGAGCAGTTCTTC
CASSQRAGGRIHEQFF
>TRBV5-1|TRBJ1-2|-|-
TGCGCCAGCCGCGAAAATCTCAGGGTTATGGGCTACACCTTC
CASRENLRVMGYTF
>TRBV19|TRBJ2-3|TRBD2|-
TGTGCCAGTAGTATGGGACTAGCGGGAGTTCGCACAGATACGCAGTATTTT
CASSMGLAGVRTDTQYF
>TRBV4-3|TRBJ2-1|-|-
TGCGCCAGCAGCCCTTCGGGGGTCTTGGAATACAATGAGCAGTTCTTC
CASSPSGVLEYNEQFF
>TRBV7-7|TRBJ2-1|TRBD2|-
TGTGCTAGCAGCCGACTAGCGGGGGAGGGGAATGAGCAGTTCTTC
CASSRLAGEGNEQFF
>TRBV29-1|TRBJ1-2|TRBD1|-
TGCAGCGTTGAAGATCCGAAGACAGGGGTCGGCTACACCTTC
CSVEDPKTGVGYTF
>TRBV6-6|TRBJ1-6|-|-
TGTGCCAGCAGTGACGACAGCGATAATTCACCCCTCCACTTT
CASSDDSDNSPLHF
>TRBV27|TRBJ2-2|-|few
TGTGCCAGCAGTTTATCGCCAGGAGTCGCCGGGGAGCTGTTTTTT
CASSLSPGVAGELFF
>TRBV5-6|TRBJ1-5|TRBD1|once
TGTGCCAGCAGCTGGACAGGGGCCAATCAGCCCCAGCATTTT
CASSWTGANQPQHF
>TRBV27|TRBJ1-5|-|once
TGTGCCGGCAGTCCGGGAGGGATGGGGAATCAGCCCCAGCATTTT
CAGSPGGMGNQPQHF
>TRBV5-1|TRBJ2-5|TRBD2|-
TGCGCCAGCAGCTTCGGAGCGGGGGGGTCGGCACGGGAGACCCAGTACTTC
CASSFGAGGSARETQYF
>TRBV29-1|TRBJ2-7|-|-
TGCAGCGTTGTGGTTGGCGGGCTAGGGGGGGAGCAGTACTTC
CSVVVGGLGGEQYF
>TRBV28|TRBJ1-2|-|once
TGTGCCAGCAGTTCGCAACCCAGGGGCGGCTACACCTTC
CASSSQPRGGYTF
>TRBV28|TRBJ2-7|TRBD1|-
TGTGCCAGCGATAAAGCACAGGGGGCCAACGAGCAGTACTTC
CASDKAQGANEQYF
>TRBV19|TRBJ2-3|TRBD2|-
TGTGCCAGTAGTGTCCCGCTAGCGGGAAGCACAGATACGCAGTATTTT
CASSVPLAGSTDTQYF
>TRBV6-5|TRBJ1-1|-|-
TGTGCCAGCAGTTACGGGGGAAGGCACACTAAAGCTTTCTTT
CASSYGGRHTKAFF
>TRBV18|TRBJ1-1|-|-
TGTGCCAGCTCAGGAAGTAGAATGAACACTGAAGCTTTCTTT
CASSGSRMNTEAFF
>TRBV11-2|TRBJ2-3|-|-
TGTGCCAGCAGCTTAGACTATATGGCAGATACGCAGTATTTT
CASSLDYMADTQYF
>TRBV2|TRBJ2-3|TRBD2|-
TGTGCCAGCAGTGTTACCGGGAGGTTGGATACGCAGTATTTT
CASSVTGRLDTQYF
>TRBV6-5|TRBJ1-2|TRBD1|-
TGTGCCAGCAGTTCCGGGACAGGGGGCGGCTATGGCTACACCTTC
CASSSGTGGGYGYTF
>TRBV6-6|TRBJ2-7|TRBD1|-
TGTGCCAGCAGTTATGCCAGGGGGTACGAGCAGTACTTC
CASSYARGYEQYF
>TRBV5-4|TRBJ2-4|TRBD1|-
TGTGCCAGCAGCTCCACAGGGGGCGGGACCAAAAACATTCAGTACTTC
CASSSTGGGTKNIQYF
>TRBV10-3|TRBJ1-3|-|few
TGTGCCATCAGTGTAGGTGGAAACACCATATATTTT
CAISVGGNTIYF
>TRBV5-1|TRBJ1-1|-|-
TGCGCCAGCAGCACCACCACCGGGGGGCCGCCAAGCACTGAAGCTTTCTTT
CASSTTTGGPPSTEAFF
>TRBV27|TRBJ1-2|-|-
TGTGCCAGCAGTCCATGGGAAGGAGGCTACACCTTC
CASSPWEGGYTF
>TRBV7-2|TRBJ2-3|TRBD2|-
TGTGCCAGCAGCTTCGCCGGGACTAGCGGGCTCTCTACGCAGTATTTT
CASSFAGTSGLSTQYF
>TRBV27|TRBJ2-7|TRBD1|-
TGTGCCAGCAGTCCCTCCGGACAGGGAAGAGCGGCCTACGAGCAGTACTTC
CASSPSGQGRAAYEQYF
>TRBV29-1|TRBJ1-1|TRBD1|few
TGCAGCGTCCGCGGACAGGGGGCCACTGAAGCTTTCTTT
CSVRGQGATEAFF
>TRBV27|TRBJ2-1|-|-
TGTGCCAGCAGTTTGTCCGGGTGGAGGGGAAATGAGCAGTTCTTC
CASSLSGWRGNEQFF
>TRBV28|TRBJ1-1|-|-
TGTGCCAGCACCTCCCGGGCCTCTCGGGGTACTGAAGCTTTCTTT
CASTSRASRGTEAFF
>TRBV19|TRBJ1-2|-|-
TGTGCCAGTAGTCCGGGGCTCGGCTACACCTTC
CASSPGLGYTF